This is a list of T cell receptor beta chains from one sample in a study of blood T cells in healthy people across ages. TCRdb reprocessed the 5' RACE reads with MiXCR, giving one entry per CDR3 protein. This sample has over 1.5 million distinct CDR3 sequences; about 49% occur once, and the top ten carry less than 2.5%. The specimen was blood. Receptor source: a middle-aged woman in good health. CDR3s include the opening cysteine and the closing phenylalanine or tryptophan. Some rows mark clone size as missing; the rest say once, few, many or name a class of expanded clone.

>TRBV7-9|TRBJ2-7|.
CASTPFAVDEQYF
>TRBV18|TRBJ1-4|.
CASSPRDRGHEKLFF
>TRBV7-2|TRBJ2-4|few
CASSLAGGAQNIQYF
>TRBV6-1|TRBJ2-7|few
CASSGQGGWSYEQYF
>TRBV9|TRBJ1-5|.
CASSAANSNQPQHF
>TRBV7-2|TRBJ1-2|.
CASSSSPGSGYTF
>TRBV7-9|TRBJ2-1|.
CASSSWARRSGNNEQFF
>TRBV20-1|TRBJ1-5|few
CSAKGVGGNQPQHF
>TRBV3-1|.|.
CASSQVEWDGYEQYF
>TRBV20-1|TRBJ2-3|.
CSVLSRRADTQYF
>TRBV4-3|TRBJ1-2|few
CASSQDRGGGLGGYTF
>TRBV11-2|TRBJ2-5|many
CASSHGQGETQYF
>TRBV4-2|TRBJ1-2|.
CASSQDRRIGGGYGYTF
>TRBV6-5|TRBJ1-2|.
CASCPDAGHYGYTF
>TRBV4-3|TRBJ2-1|.
CASSQGGGGHNEQFF
>TRBV28|TRBJ2-7|.
CASSLLGGTRGAYEQYF
>TRBV28|TRBJ2-3|.
CASIPLRGTDTQYF
>TRBV6-2/TRBV6-3|.|.
CASKPDRGNEQYF
>TRBV10-3|TRBJ2-5|.
CAISAHGLTSGGARETQYF
>TRBV7-2|TRBJ1-2|once
CASSLETGRTVSYTF
>TRBV7-2|.|many
CASSLYGGTQYF
>TRBV3-1|TRBJ2-5|few
CASSQEQGNGETQYF
>TRBV29-1|TRBJ2-1|.
CSVIYPTAYNEQFF
>TRBV11-2|TRBJ2-7|few
CASRPGTGRSYEQYF
>TRBV6-6|TRBJ2-4|.
CASRSRDGKNIQYF
>TRBV7-2|.|.
CASSYVRGLETQYF